This T cell receptor (beta chain) was recorded in a study of PD-1 blockade in classical Hodgkin lymphoma. Study conclusions and caveats: Healthy donors reportedly exceeded newly diagnosed patients in baseline TCR diversity. Exclusion removed patients who began nivolumab under 1 year after ASCT. Nothing has yet pinned down what causes the repertoire differences, possibly disease activity or prior therapy. Whoever responded completely had baseline diversity much like that seen in newly diagnosed patients.

Regarding this clone: Its antigen is undetermined.

All patients experienced relapse after autologous stem cell transplantation, and brentuximab vedotin exposure was variable. Using immunoSEQ multiplex PCR, the repertoire was profiled, and TCRdb retains in-frame clones only, with some absent. The data show tens of thousands of clones, over 85% seen once. The clonotype comes from a human donor with classical Hodgkin lymphoma. Sequences were derived from peripheral blood mononuclear cells (PBMCs), sampled at baseline.

The CDR3 here is CASSPSLKPYEQYF. The CDR3 DNA is TGTGCCAGCAGCCCTTCCCTGAAGCCATACGAGCAGTACTTC. This rearrangement joins TRBV13 to TRBJ2-7; no firm D call. From germline, CDR1 is PRHDT and CDR2 FYEKMQ (reference sequence). Trimming removed 5 bases at V and 4 bases at J, with 15 bases between. This CDR3 is 14 amino acids long.